Listed below are T cell receptor beta chains from one sample, sequenced in a study of CD8 T cells in ankylosing spondylitis. TCRdb used MiXCR to reprocess the 5' RACE reads, holding one entry per CDR3 protein. The sample shows a few hundred thousand distinct CDR3 sequences, approximately 11% of them seen only once. Material: blood, either unsorted or a sorted T cell fraction (not recorded which). The source is a male donor with ankylosing spondylitis or in good health (not recorded which). CDR3s include the opening cysteine and the closing phenylalanine or tryptophan. A D gene is named only where the DNA matches it firmly. Rows give clone size only sometimes, using once, few, many, or a class for an expanded clone.

TRBJ1-5	.	TRBV16	.	CASSQRGDGNQPQHF	TGTGCCAGCAGCCAGCGGGGGGACGGCAATCAGCCCCAGCATTTT
TRBJ2-1	.	TRBV3-1	TRBD2	CASSPIAGTSTEQFF	TGTGCCAGCAGCCCCATAGCGGGAACGAGCACTGAGCAGTTCTTC
TRBJ2-1	many	TRBV12-3/TRBV12-4	.	CASSLGGSFARNEQFF	TGTGCCAGCAGTTTAGGGGGGTCGTTCGCCAGGAATGAGCAGTTCTTC
TRBJ2-1	many	TRBV5-6	TRBD2	CASSHQLAGGPSEQFF	TGTGCCAGCAGCCATCAACTAGCGGGAGGGCCTTCTGAGCAGTTCTTC
TRBJ2-1	many	TRBV10-3	.	CAISDSRDEQFF	TGTGCCATCAGTGATTCGAGGGATGAGCAGTTCTTC
TRBJ2-7	many	TRBV12-3/TRBV12-4	.	CASSFTWGIEQYF	TGTGCCAGCAGTTTTACTTGGGGGATCGAGCAGTACTTC
TRBJ1-5	many	TRBV5-6	TRBD1	CASSRDRVDQPQHF	TGTGCCAGCAGCCGGGACAGGGTGGATCAGCCCCAGCATTTT
TRBJ1-1	many	TRBV7-8	.	CASSLRPGTNTEAFF	TGTGCCAGCAGCTTAAGACCAGGGACAAACACTGAAGCTTTCTTT
TRBJ2-5	few	TRBV12-3/TRBV12-4	TRBD1	CASGVARTTDTGDETQYF	TGTGCCAGTGGAGTTGCCCGCACCACCGATACAGGGGACGAGACCCAGTACTTC
TRBJ2-1	few	TRBV2	TRBD1	CASSNLRTGSYNEQFF	TGTGCCAGCTCTAATCTGAGGACAGGTTCCTACAATGAGCAGTTCTTC
TRBJ1-4	many	TRBV5-5	.	CASRRATNEKLFF	TGTGCCAGCAGGCGAGCAACTAATGAAAAACTGTTTTTT
TRBJ2-1	.	TRBV5-1	.	CASSLYGSPSNEQFF	TGCGCCAGCAGCTTGTACGGATCCCCTTCCAATGAGCAGTTCTTC
TRBJ1-1	many	TRBV4-1	.	CASSQEPGGATEAFF	TGCGCCAGCAGCCAAGAGCCTGGCGGAGCCACTGAAGCTTTCTTT
TRBJ1-6	many	TRBV5-1	.	CASSLRDADNSPLHF	TGCGCCAGCAGCTTGCGGGACGCTGATAATTCACCCCTCCACTTT
TRBJ2-1	once	TRBV6-5	TRBD2	CASSHSGGAPDEQFF	TGTGCCAGCAGCCACAGCGGGGGGGCCCCCGATGAGCAGTTCTTC
TRBJ1-4	.	TRBV20-1	.	CSARAGATNEKLFF	TGCAGTGCTCGGGCCGGGGCAACTAATGAAAAACTGTTTTTT
TRBJ2-2	many	TRBV9	TRBD1	CASSVFSGTANTGELFF	TGTGCCAGCAGCGTCTTCTCCGGGACAGCAAACACCGGGGAGCTGTTTTTT
TRBJ2-2	.	TRBV7-3	.	CASSLGGYTGELLF	TGTGCCAGCAGCTTAGGGGGGTACACCGGGGAGCTGCTTTTT
TRBJ2-3	few	TRBV15	TRBD2	CATSSEVTGGHSYTDTQYF	TGTGCCACCAGCAGTGAAGTGACGGGGGGGCACTCTTACACAGATACGCAGTATTTT
TRBJ2-3	many	TRBV5-1	.	CASSVGGTDTQYF	TGCGCCAGCAGCGTAGGGGGCACAGATACGCAGTATTTT
TRBJ1-1	many	TRBV5-5	.	CASSFLGRGNTEAFF	TGTGCCAGCAGCTTTCTGGGGAGGGGGAACACTGAAGCTTTCTTT
TRBJ1-1	many	TRBV20-1	.	CSASAGGEAFF	TGCAGTGCTAGTGCTGGGGGTGAAGCTTTCTTT
TRBJ2-7	.	TRBV12-3/TRBV12-4	.	CASSHTGEQYF	TGTGCCAGCAGTCATACCGGGGAGCAGTACTTC
TRBJ2-7	many	TRBV15	TRBD2	CATFPGGHYEQYF	TGTGCCACTTTCCCGGGGGGGCACTACGAGCAGTACTTC
TRBJ2-3	many	TRBV20-1	TRBD2	CSATVSLAATDTQYF	TGCAGTGCTACCGTTTCCCTAGCGGCCACAGATACGCAGTATTTT
TRBJ2-3	many	TRBV20-1	TRBD2	CSAGGLAATDTQYF	TGCAGTGCTGGAGGACTAGCGGCCACAGATACGCAGTATTTT
TRBJ2-3	many	TRBV12-3/TRBV12-4	TRBD2	CASGLAGGPSTDTQYF	TGTGCCAGCGGTCTAGCGGGAGGGCCGAGCACAGATACGCAGTATTTT
TRBJ1-4	few	TRBV12-3/TRBV12-4	TRBD1	CASRNPGTGDEKLFF	TGTGCCAGCAGAAATCCGGGGACAGGGGACGAAAAACTGTTTTTT
TRBJ1-3	many	TRBV7-9	.	CASSPQTGPGNTIYF	TGTGCCAGCAGCCCTCAAACAGGCCCTGGAAACACCATATATTTT
TRBJ2-7	many	TRBV5-1	TRBD2	CASSLTVAGGSYEQYF	TGCGCCAGCAGCTTGACCGTAGCGGGGGGAAGCTACGAGCAGTACTTC
TRBJ2-2	.	TRBV7-9	.	CAIRRAGSTGELFF	TGTGCAATACGGAGGGCAGGGTCGACCGGGGAGCTGTTTTTT
TRBJ2-5	.	TRBV5-4	.	CASSPDTYQETQYF	TGTGCCAGCAGCCCGGACACGTACCAAGAGACCCAGTACTTC
TRBJ2-3	.	TRBV7-3	TRBD2	CASSPRTSGDTQYF	TGTGCCAGCAGCCCCAGGACTAGCGGGGATACGCAGTATTTT
TRBJ2-7	few	TRBV29-1	.	CSARSEGHEQYF	TGCAGCGCCCGAAGCGAGGGCCACGAGCAGTACTTC
TRBJ2-2	few	TRBV7-9	.	CASSLAEDGSGELFF	TGTGCCAGCAGCTTAGCCGAGGACGGATCCGGGGAGCTGTTTTTT
TRBJ2-3	many	TRBV5-1	.	CASSLDGHSSTDTQYF	TGCGCCAGCAGCTTGGACGGGCACTCTAGCACAGATACGCAGTATTTT
TRBJ1-1	many	TRBV5-5	.	CASSLLAGWNTEAFF	TGTGCCAGCAGCTTGTTGGCGGGGTGGAACACTGAAGCTTTCTTT
TRBJ1-2	many	TRBV29-1	.	CSGYRSNYGYTF	TGCAGCGGATACAGGAGCAACTATGGCTACACCTTC
TRBJ2-2	many	TRBV20-1	.	CSAREEGLDTGELFF	TGCAGTGCTAGAGAGGAGGGACTTGACACCGGGGAGCTGTTTTTT
TRBJ1-5	few	TRBV2	.	CASTPLAAHQPQHF	TGTGCCAGCACCCCTTTGGCGGCTCATCAGCCCCAGCATTTT
TRBJ2-1	many	TRBV29-1	TRBD2	CSAASGTSYNEQFF	TGCAGCGCGGCTAGCGGGACCTCCTACAATGAGCAGTTCTTC
TRBJ2-7	few	TRBV29-1	.	CSVEEGEQYF	TGCAGCGTTGAAGAAGGCGAGCAGTACTTC
TRBJ1-6	few	TRBV7-9	.	CASSLMGQGSSPLHF	TGTGCCAGCAGCTTAATGGGGCAGGGATCTTCACCCCTCCACTTT
TRBJ2-7	many	TRBV28	.	CASSLSSPPYEQYF	TGTGCCAGCAGCCTAAGTAGTCCCCCCTACGAGCAGTACTTC
TRBJ2-7	many	TRBV7-6	.	CASSSSSRVSYYEQYF	TGTGCCAGCAGCTCGAGCAGCAGGGTTTCCTACTACGAGCAGTACTTC
TRBJ1-1	many	TRBV5-1	.	CASSLVLRATGNTEAFF	TGCGCCAGCAGCTTGGTCCTCCGTGCGACAGGGAACACTGAAGCTTTCTTT
TRBJ2-3	many	TRBV5-1	TRBD2	CASSLAGTSITDTQYF	TGCGCCAGCAGCTTGGCCGGGACTAGCATCACAGATACGCAGTATTTT
TRBJ2-5	many	TRBV20-1	TRBD2	CSAGSREGETQYF	TGCAGTGCTGGATCAAGGGAGGGAGAGACCCAGTACTTC
TRBJ2-2	few	TRBV19	.	CASRTANTGELFF	TGTGCCAGTAGAACTGCGAACACCGGGGAGCTGTTTTTT